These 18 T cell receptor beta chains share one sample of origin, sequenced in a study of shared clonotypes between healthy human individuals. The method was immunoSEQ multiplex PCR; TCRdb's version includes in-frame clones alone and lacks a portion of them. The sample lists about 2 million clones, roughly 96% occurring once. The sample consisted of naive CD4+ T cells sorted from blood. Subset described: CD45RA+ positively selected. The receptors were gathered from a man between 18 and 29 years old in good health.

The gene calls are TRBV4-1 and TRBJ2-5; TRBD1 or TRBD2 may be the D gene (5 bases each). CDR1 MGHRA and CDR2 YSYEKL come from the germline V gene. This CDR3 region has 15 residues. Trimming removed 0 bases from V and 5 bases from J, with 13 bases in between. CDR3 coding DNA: TGCGCCAGCAGCCAAGATCCGGGGCGGACGGAGACCCAGTACTTC. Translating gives CASSQDPGRTETQYF.

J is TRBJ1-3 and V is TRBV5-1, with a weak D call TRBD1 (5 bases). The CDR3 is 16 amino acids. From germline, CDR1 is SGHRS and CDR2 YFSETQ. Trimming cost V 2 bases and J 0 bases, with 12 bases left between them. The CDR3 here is CASSLPSGNSGNTIYF. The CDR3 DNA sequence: TGCGCCAGCAGCTTACCCTCAGGGAACTCTGGAAACACCATATATTTT.

In DNA form, the CDR3 reads TGTGCCAGCAATCCTAATGAAAAACTGTTTTTT. Protein sequence: CASNPNEKLFF. This chain connects TRBV2 to TRBJ1-4; the D is unclear. Germline lookup yields CDR1 SNHLY and CDR2 FYNNEI. V lost 7 bases to trimming and J lost 3 bases, with 3 bases between them. CDR3 length equals 11 residues.

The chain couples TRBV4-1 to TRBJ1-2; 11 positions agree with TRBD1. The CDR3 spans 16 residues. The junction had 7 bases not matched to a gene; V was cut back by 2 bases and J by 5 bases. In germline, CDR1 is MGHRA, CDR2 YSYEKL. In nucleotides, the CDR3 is TGCGCCAGCAGCCAATTACCGGGACAGGGGGTATATGGCTACACCTTC. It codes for CASSQLPGQGVYGYTF.

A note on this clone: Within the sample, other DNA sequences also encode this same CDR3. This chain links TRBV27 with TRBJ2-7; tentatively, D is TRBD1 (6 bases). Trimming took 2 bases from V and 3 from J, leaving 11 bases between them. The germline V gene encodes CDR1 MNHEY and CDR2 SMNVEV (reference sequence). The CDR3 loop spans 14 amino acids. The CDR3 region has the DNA TGTGCCAGCAGTTTAACCACAGGGAACTACGAGCAGTACTTC. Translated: CASSLTTGNYEQYF.

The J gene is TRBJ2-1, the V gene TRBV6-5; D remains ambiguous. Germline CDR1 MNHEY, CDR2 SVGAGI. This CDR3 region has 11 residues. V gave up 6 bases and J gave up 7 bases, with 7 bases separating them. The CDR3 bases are TGTGCCAGCAGCCGAAGTAATGAGCAGTTCTTC. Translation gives CASSRSNEQFF.

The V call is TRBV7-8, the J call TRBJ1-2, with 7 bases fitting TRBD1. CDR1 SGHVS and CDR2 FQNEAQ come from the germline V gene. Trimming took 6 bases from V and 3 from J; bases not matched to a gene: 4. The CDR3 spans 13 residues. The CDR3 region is CASRPTGHYGYTF. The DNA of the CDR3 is TGTGCCAGCAGACCGACAGGGCACTATGGCTACACCTTC.

In DNA, the CDR3 is TGTGCCAGCAGCGTAGAACTAGCGGGAGGGCCAGGGTACAATGAGCAGTTCTTC. As protein: CASSVELAGGPGYNEQFF. The chain uses TRBV9 and TRBJ2-1; TRBD2 matches 13 bases. Trimming took 0 bases from V and 4 from J; bases not matched to a gene: 7. Germline CDR1 is SGDLS and CDR2 is YYNGEE. This CDR3 is built from 18 residues. Full variable domain (rest looked up from reference TRBV9 and TRBJ2-1): DSGVTQTPKHLITATGQRVTLRCSPRSGDLSVYWYQQSLDQGLQFLIQYYNGEERAKGNILERFSAQQFPDLHSELNLSSLELGDSALYFCASSVELAGGPGYNEQFFGPGTRLTVL.

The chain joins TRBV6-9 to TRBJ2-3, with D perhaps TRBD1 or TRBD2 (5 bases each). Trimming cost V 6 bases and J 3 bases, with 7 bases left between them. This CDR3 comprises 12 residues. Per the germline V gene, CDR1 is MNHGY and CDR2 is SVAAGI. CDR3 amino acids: CASSEGTDTQYF. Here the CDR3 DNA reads TGTGCCAGCAGCGAGGGGACAGATACGCAGTATTTT.

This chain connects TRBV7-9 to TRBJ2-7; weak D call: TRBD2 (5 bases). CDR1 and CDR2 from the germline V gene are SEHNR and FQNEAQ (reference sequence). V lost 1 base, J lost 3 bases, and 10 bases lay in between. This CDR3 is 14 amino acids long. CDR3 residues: CASSLGAGNYEQYF. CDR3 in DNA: TGTGCCAGCAGCTTAGGGGCGGGCAACTACGAGCAGTACTTC.

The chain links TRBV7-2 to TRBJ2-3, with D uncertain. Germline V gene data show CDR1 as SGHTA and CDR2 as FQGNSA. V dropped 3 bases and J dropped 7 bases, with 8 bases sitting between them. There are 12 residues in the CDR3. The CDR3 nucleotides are TGTGCCAGCAGCTTGTCGGGCCATACGCAGTATTTT. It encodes CASSLSGHTQYF.

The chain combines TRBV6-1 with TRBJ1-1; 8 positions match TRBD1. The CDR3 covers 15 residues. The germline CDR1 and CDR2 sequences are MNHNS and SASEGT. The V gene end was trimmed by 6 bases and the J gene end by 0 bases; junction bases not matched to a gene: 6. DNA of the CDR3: TGTGCCAGCAGCCTGACAGGGGCTGTGAACACTGAAGCTTTCTTT. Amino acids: CASSLTGAVNTEAFF.

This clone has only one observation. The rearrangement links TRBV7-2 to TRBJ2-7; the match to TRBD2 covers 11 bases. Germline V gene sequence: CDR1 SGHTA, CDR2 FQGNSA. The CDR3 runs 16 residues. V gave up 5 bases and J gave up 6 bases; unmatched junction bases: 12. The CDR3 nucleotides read TGTGCCAGCAGCCCCCCGGGACTAGCGGTTCCCCTCGAGCAGTACTTC. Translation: CASSPPGLAVPLEQYF. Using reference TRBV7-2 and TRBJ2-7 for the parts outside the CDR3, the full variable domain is GAGVSQSPSNKVTEKGKDVELRCDPISGHTALYWYRQSLGQGLEFLIYFQGNSAPDKSGLPSDRFSAERTGGSVSTLTIQRTQQEDSAVYLCASSPPGLAVPLEQYFGPGTRLTVT.

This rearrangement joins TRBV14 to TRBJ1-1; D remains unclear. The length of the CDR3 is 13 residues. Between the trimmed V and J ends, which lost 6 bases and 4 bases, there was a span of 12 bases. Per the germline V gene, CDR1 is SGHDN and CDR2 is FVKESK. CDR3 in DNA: TGTGCCAGCAGTAACAGCGGGTTCACTGAAGCTTTCTTT. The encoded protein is CASSNSGFTEAFF.

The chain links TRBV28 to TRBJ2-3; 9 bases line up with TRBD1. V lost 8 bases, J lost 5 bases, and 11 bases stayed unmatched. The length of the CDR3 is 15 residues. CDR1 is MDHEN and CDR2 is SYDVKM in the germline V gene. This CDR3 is CASGKRTGDGDTQYF. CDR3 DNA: TGTGCCAGCGGAAAAAGGACAGGGGATGGAGATACGCAGTATTTT.

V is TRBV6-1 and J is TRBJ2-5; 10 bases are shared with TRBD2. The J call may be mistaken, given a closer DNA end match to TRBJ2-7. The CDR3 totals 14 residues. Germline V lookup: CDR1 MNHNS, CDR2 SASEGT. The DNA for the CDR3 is TGTGCCAGCAGCTATACTAGCGGGACCTACGAGCAGTACTTC. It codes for CASSYTSGTYEQYF.

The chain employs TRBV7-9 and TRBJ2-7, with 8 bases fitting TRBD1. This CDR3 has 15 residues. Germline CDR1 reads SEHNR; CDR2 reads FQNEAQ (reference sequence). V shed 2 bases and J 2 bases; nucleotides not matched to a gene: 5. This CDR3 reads CASSLSRGLTYEQYF. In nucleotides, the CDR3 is TGTGCCAGCAGCTTAAGCAGGGGGCTCACCTACGAGCAGTACTTC. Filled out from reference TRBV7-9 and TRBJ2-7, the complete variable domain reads DTGVSQNPRHKITKRGQNVTFRCDPISEHNRLYWYRQTLGQGPEFLTYFQNEAQLEKSRLLSDRFSAERPKGSFSTLEIQRTEQGDSAMYLCASSLSRGLTYEQYFGPGTRLTVT.

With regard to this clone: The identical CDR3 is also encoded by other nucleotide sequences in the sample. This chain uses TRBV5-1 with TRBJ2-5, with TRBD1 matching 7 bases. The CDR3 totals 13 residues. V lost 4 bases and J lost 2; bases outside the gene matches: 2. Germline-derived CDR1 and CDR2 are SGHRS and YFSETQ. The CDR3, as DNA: TGCGCCAGCAGCGGGACAGAACAAGAGACCCAGTACTTC. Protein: CASSGTEQETQYF.